The following is a T cell receptor beta chain sequence with its context. Its cognate antigen is unknown. Authors of the study amplified TCR beta CDR3 regions from RNA transcripts. A set of HTBI primers served as the primers for a first-round RT-PCR of the TCR CDR3. TCRdb reanalysed the multiplex PCR reads using MiXCR and keeps one entry per CDR3 protein. Of some 620,000 distinct CDR3 sequences listed, about 16% are singletons. This CDR3 is built from 16 residues. Germline CDR1 SGHRS, CDR2 YFSETQ. V was cut by 1 base and J by 0 bases, with 14 bases left in between. These data originate in a study of T cells in Graves' hyperthyroidism and ophthalmopathy. Study observations and caveats: A model of 13 V-J pairs discriminated ophthalmopathy from stable hyperthyroidism. Model output signaled ophthalmopathy a median approximately six months ahead of onset.

The sequence was obtained from a woman in her twenties or thirties with Graves' hyperthyroidism. The specimen was blood. The rearrangement links TRBV5-1 to TRBJ2-7; a weak D match, TRBD2 (6 bases). CDR3 region: CASSLLPSDSSYEQYF. The CDR3, as DNA: TGCGCCAGCAGCTTGTTACCTAGCGACAGCTCCTACGAGCAGTACTTC.